This T cell receptor (beta chain) originates from a study of ipilimumab plus nivolumab after autologous stem cell transplantation (dated by TCRdb to 2020 to 2023). A note on the overall study: A median of about five ipilimumab doses and under ten nivolumab doses was received by trial patients. Primary refractory and relapsed disease were included in the DLBCL cohort, with 18-month progression-free survival of around 84% and 29%, respectively. Patients with high-risk diffuse large B cell lymphoma, mature T cell lymphoma, or multiple myeloma undergoing autologous transplant were enrolled in the trial. The intent-to-treat population of the trial was made up of 30 to 40 patients.

Turning to this clone: Its antigen is still unknown. There are no base qualities to consult, and no much larger clone falls within one base.

The paper as a whole reports these results and caveats: The authors stated that profiles of the T cell receptor repertoire, regulatory T cell phenotype and gut microbiota provided a biologic rationale for studying this approach further. The authors concluded that, as post-transplant consolidation, combined checkpoint inhibition appeared tolerable.

Checkpoint therapy began 14 to 28 days after autologous transplant, with ipilimumab given at 1 mg/kg intravenously on day 1 of selected weeks. Patients received nivolumab at 3 mg/kg intravenously on day 1 of weeks 1, 4, 7, 10, and every two weeks through week 26. This Phase Ib clinical trial tested ipilimumab plus nivolumab, a combined checkpoint inhibition, as consolidation after autologous stem cell transplantation. Receptor libraries were prepared by the immunoSEQ multiplex PCR assay. TCRdb limited this immuneACCESS table to in-frame rearrangements with V and J called. A share of clones is missing; checked studies link under half to unresolved V genes, and the rest is unexplained. Here the sample has tens of thousands of clones; under 85% occur a single time. The top ten clones comprise approximately 2.2% of the sample. Material: PBMCs, obtained in a trial of ipilimumab plus nivolumab as post-transplant consolidation. The TCR originated in a male donor with diffuse large B-cell lymphoma.

The DNA reads as follows: TGCGCCAGCAGCATAGGTCCCGGAGGCACAGATACGCAGTATTTT. Its amino acids are CASSIGPGGTDTQYF. The rearranged segments are TRBV5-1 and TRBJ2-3, with the D gene too uncertain to name. V drops 4 bases and J drops 1 base, leaving 13 bases in between. From cysteine to phenylalanine, the CDR3 is 15 amino acids long. The sequence is cut down to CDR3 DNA, 45 bases in frame from base 1. CDR1 and CDR2 were assigned from the germline V gene as SGHRS and YFSETQ. The CDR3, completed at both ends by the reference TRBV5-1 and TRBJ2-3 genes, gives the full variable domain KAGVTQTPRYLIKTRGQQVTLSCSPISGHRSVSWYQQTPGQGLQFLFEYFSETQRNKGNFPGRFSGRQFSNSRSEMNVSTLELGDSALYLCASSIGPGGTDTQYFGPGTRLTVL.